This is a list of T cell receptor beta chains from one sample in a study of type 1 regulatory T cells. TCRdb recomputed calls from the reads with MiXCR, one row per CDR3 protein. The table lists about 74,000 distinct CDR3 sequences, around 68% of them singletons, with about 8% in the top ten. For these receptors, no antigen is known. Sequenced: cultured T cells, either the whole culture or a sorted T cell fraction (not recorded which). Receptors originate from a human donor in good health. Both conserved end residues are part of each CDR3. A D gene is named only where the DNA matches it firmly. Size values are once, few and many counts, or a class for expanded clones, and some rows have none.

size: -
J: TRBJ1-2
V: TRBV20-1
D: TRBD1
CDR3: CSAWAGTDGYTF
DNA: TGCAGTGCCTGGGCCGGGACAGATGGCTACACCTTC

size: -
J: TRBJ1-1
V: TRBV5-1
D: -
CDR3: CASSLMAETEAFF
DNA: TGCGCCAGCAGCTTGATGGCGGAGACTGAAGCTTTCTTT

size: many
J: TRBJ2-5
V: TRBV27
D: -
CDR3: CASSFLGTQYF
DNA: TGTGCCAGCAGTTTCTTGGGGACCCAGTACTTC

size: -
J: TRBJ2-5
V: TRBV12-3/TRBV12-4
D: -
CDR3: CASSLRVSKETQYF
DNA: TGTGCCAGCAGTTTAAGGGTATCAAAAGAGACCCAGTACTTC

size: -
J: TRBJ2-3
V: TRBV10-3
D: -
CDR3: CAIQGGVSTDTQYF
DNA: TGTGCCATCCAGGGGGGGGTAAGCACAGATACGCAGTATTTT

size: -
J: TRBJ1-2
V: TRBV28
D: -
CDR3: CASSLTRDGYTF
DNA: TGTGCCAGCAGTTTGACCAGGGATGGCTACACCTTC

size: -
J: TRBJ1-2
V: TRBV2
D: -
CDR3: CASRTGSYGYTF
DNA: TGTGCCAGCAGGACAGGTTCCTATGGCTACACCTTC

size: -
J: TRBJ2-7
V: TRBV6-1
D: -
CDR3: CAGQESSYNEQYF
DNA: TGTGCCGGGCAGGAGTCCTCCTACAATGAGCAGTACTTC

size: few
J: TRBJ2-7
V: TRBV2
D: -
CDR3: CASTVGMGEQYF
DNA: TGTGCCAGCACCGTCGGAATGGGGGAGCAGTACTTC

size: few
J: TRBJ2-3
V: TRBV6-4
D: -
CDR3: CASKDSTDTQYF
DNA: TGTGCCAGCAAGGACAGCACAGATACGCAGTATTTT

size: -
J: TRBJ2-2
V: TRBV4-2
D: -
CDR3: CASSQGQPPGGELFF
DNA: TGTGCCAGCAGCCAAGGACAGCCACCGGGAGGGGAGCTGTTTTTT

size: few
J: TRBJ2-5
V: TRBV19
D: TRBD1
CDR3: CASSITGTGQETQYF
DNA: TGTGCCAGTAGTATAACGGGGACAGGGCAAGAGACCCAGTACTTC

size: -
J: TRBJ2-3
V: TRBV20-1
D: TRBD2
CDR3: CSARAVAGEVADTQYF
DNA: TGCAGTGCTAGAGCCGTAGCGGGAGAGGTTGCAGATACGCAGTATTTT

size: once
J: TRBJ2-3
V: TRBV3-1
D: -
CDR3: CASSRSGDTQYF
DNA: TGTGCCAGCAGCCGCTCTGGGGATACGCAGTATTTT

size: -
J: TRBJ2-5
V: TRBV7-9
D: -
CDR3: CASSSLETQYF
DNA: TGTGCCAGCAGCAGTCTAGAGACCCAGTACTTC

size: few
J: TRBJ2-3
V: TRBV5-1
D: -
CDR3: CASSLGLASTDTQYF
DNA: TGCGCCAGCAGCTTGGGGCTGGCAAGCACAGATACGCAGTATTTT

size: -
J: TRBJ2-5
V: TRBV18
D: -
CDR3: CASSSGAGQETQYF
DNA: TGTGCCAGCTCATCGGGGGCCGGTCAGGAGACCCAGTACTTC

size: -
J: TRBJ2-3
V: TRBV29-1
D: -
CDR3: CSVDGGSRDTQYF
DNA: TGCAGCGTTGACGGCGGATCAAGGGATACGCAGTATTTT

size: -
J: TRBJ2-1
V: TRBV19
D: -
CDR3: CASGLFDEQFF
DNA: TGTGCCAGCGGTCTTTTCGATGAGCAGTTCTTC

size: -
J: TRBJ1-4
V: TRBV5-1
D: TRBD1
CDR3: CASRRTTGVDEKLFF
DNA: TGCGCCAGCAGACGAACGACAGGGGTTGATGAAAAACTGTTTTTT